This TCR beta chain was sequenced for a study of T-cell memory formation after mild COVID-19 (dated by TCRdb to about 2021). Broadly, across the study: TCR sequence clusters from the two donors were largely donor specific. Longitudinal TCRalpha and TCRbeta repertoire sequencing tracked T-cell clones expanding and contracting after mild COVID-19 in a couple of donors. Two young, previously healthy adult volunteers made up the cohort, one male and one female.

Instrument on record: Illumina NovaSeq 6000. TCRalpha and TCRbeta cDNA libraries were built by 5'RACE with constant-segment primers, adding sample barcodes and unique molecular identifiers. RNA was extracted from every sample with Trizol reagent. Library amplification was performed in two PCR steps, and a second sample barcode and Illumina TruSeq adapters were introduced in the second step. Sequencing of libraries was performed on an Illumina NovaSeq with 2 x 150 bp paired-end reads. For the original study's pipeline: With migec v1.2.7, reads were demultiplexed and then collapsed into UMI-guided consensus sequences. Using mixcr v2.1.11, the UMI consensuses were aligned to TRA and TRB V and J templates and assembled into clonotypes. Clonotypes were classified as expanded or contracted when called significant by both edgeR and NoisET, with noise models trained on biological replicates. For edgeR calls, the thresholds were a false discovery rate-adjusted p below 0.01 and a log2 fold-change of 1. PCA with hierarchical clustering of max-normalized trajectories of the 1000 most abundant clonotypes was used as exploratory dynamics analysis. Each responding clone was given a CD4 or CD8 phenotype based on the CD4+ and CD8+ repertoires, which had been sequenced separately. The public reads were run again by TCRdb, first through fastp at Q25 and then through MiXCR, and only productive beta chains were kept. Every distinct CDR3 protein forms one entry, paired with its most common genes and DNA. The V and J calls shown here were made by TCRdb, not taken from the authors' results. Within this sample are roughly 300,000 distinct CDR3 sequences, with roughly 8.2% of them counted one time only. The top ten clonotypes cover approximately 23% of the sample.

V is pared back by 6 bases and J by 4 bases, with 10 bases lying between the germline termini. The germline V gene provides CDR1 MNHEY and CDR2 SVGEGT. The CDR3 holds 12 amino acids from the cysteine to the phenylalanine. Only CDR3 DNA remains: 36 bases, in frame from the first base. Findings and caveats that apply to the study as a whole: From day 15 to 85, contracting clones showed balanced CD4/CD8 phenotypes, whereas a second wave of clones that expanded from day 15 to 37 leaned towards CD4+. The detection of some responding clones in pre-infection memory suggests that pre-existing cross-reactive memory T cells joined the SARS-CoV-2 response. The second-wave clones that peaked on day 37 were not confirmed to be SARS-CoV-2 specific. The study included only a couple of mild cases, and larger cohorts that include severe cases with pre-infection samples were judged to be necessary. Contracting CD4+ clones were located mainly in the CM and EM memory subsets, whereas CD8+ clones were found to be enriched in EMRA.

PBMCs were isolated by Ficoll-Paque density gradient centrifugation. This clonotype turned up a few times. It has no known antigen specificity. No quality values exist for individual bases; no much larger clone is one base distant. The V gene is TRBV6-2 or TRBV6-3 and the J gene is TRBJ2-7, with the identity of the D gene unclear. The specimen sequenced was PBMCs or a T cell subset sorted from them (not recorded which). The receptor was derived from a young man who had mild COVID-19 (a few samples of this study predate the infection). The sample titles of this study are shuffled in the database, so cell type and time point are left out; the donor was told from shared clones. The sequence in DNA is TGTGCCAGCAGATCTGAAAGGTACGAGCAGTACTTC. Protein translation: CASRSERYEQYF.